The 5 T cell receptor beta chains given below trace back to one sample, sequenced in a study of CD8+CD57+ T cells in acquired aplastic anemia. The template used for profiling TCR beta VDJ and CDR3 was genomic DNA. TCRdb processed the reads anew with MiXCR; each CDR3 protein has one entry. The data show 270,000 or so distinct CDR3 sequences, with 82% seen just once and approximately 42% held by the top ten. Previously, flow cytometry had revealed CD8+CD57+ cell expansion in the patients chosen for sequencing. The sample consisted of sorted CD4+, CD8+, or CD8+CD57+ T cells (not recorded which) from PBMCs. The source of these receptors is a human donor with aplastic anemia.

Comments on this clonotype: The final CDR3 position lacks the conserved phenylalanine or tryptophan, pointing to a likely read error. The limits of the CDR3 on the DNA are not certain, so only TCRdb's listed CDR3 is given. J is TRBJ2-3 and V is TRBV7-9; the DNA was not compared with TRBD1, the D call given in the table. The CDR3 spans 13 amino acids, including both terminal residues. Germline assignment: CDR1 SEHNR and CDR2 FQNEAQ (reference sequence). The CDR3 reads CASSGGGKVGQSK.

The chain employs TRBV7-3 and TRBJ2-2, with D perhaps TRBD2 (5 bases). Germline CDR1 is SGHTA and CDR2 is FQGTGA. V gave up 6 bases and J gave up 10 bases, with 27 bases separating them. CDR3 length: 17 residues. CDR3 region: CASSPNGAWGETQELFF. CDR3 nucleotide sequence: TGTGCCAGCAGTCCTAACGGCGCTTGGGGAGAGACCCAGGAGCTGTTTTTT.

V is TRBV20-1 and J is TRBJ2-1; 7 bases are a match to TRBD1. The CDR3 has 15 residues. J was trimmed by 5 bases and V by 8 bases; bases with no gene match: 15. Germline CDR1 and CDR2: DFQATT and SNEGSKA (reference sequence). The CDR3 DNA reads TGCAGTACCACAAAACAGGGGAATGAGCACAATGAGCAGTTCTTC. Protein sequence: CSTTKQGNEHNEQFF.

This clonotype was observed a single time. The chain recombines TRBV25-1 with TRBJ2-7; TRBD2 aligns across 11 bases. CDR3 size: 15 residues. Germline V CDR1 and CDR2: MGHDK, SYGVNS. Germline trimming cut 4 bases from V and 3 bases from J; bases unmatched to any gene: 5. In DNA form, the CDR3 reads TGTGCCAGCAGTGGTACTAGCGGGAGAAGCTACGAGCAGTACTTC. Its translation is CASSGTSGRSYEQYF.

This chain connects TRBV11-3 to TRBJ2-1, with D uncertain. Germline values: CDR1 SGHNT, CDR2 YENEEA. With 11 bases removed from V and 8 bases from J, the gap between germline ends came to 16 bases. CDR3 length: 12 amino acids. The CDR3 spells CAWSLSGYEQFF. The DNA of the CDR3 is TGTGCCTGGAGTCTTTCTGGGTATGAGCAGTTCTTC. Together with reference TRBV11-3 and TRBJ2-1, the CDR3 gives the full variable domain: EAGVVQSPRYKIIEKKQPVAFWCNPISGHNTLYWYLQNLGQGPELLIRYENEEAVDDSQLPKDRFSAERLKGVDSTLKIQPAELGDSAVYLCAWSLSGYEQFFGPGTRLTVL.